This is a list of T cell receptor beta chains from one sample in a study of T cell repertoires in cytomegalovirus infection. TCRdb re-derived calls from the reads in MiXCR, one entry per CDR3 protein. The data contain 650,000 to 900,000 distinct CDR3 sequences, about 29% of them seen just once; the ten biggest clones take up under 15%. Their antigen targets remain unknown. The source material was cultured CD8+ T cells from PBMCs, sampled from culture after CMV antigen stimulation. The receptor source for this set is a human donor in good health (CMV status not recorded). Some clones in this sample may be carry-over from other donors' samples. The CDR3 runs from the conserved cysteine through the conserved F or W. A D gene is named only where the DNA matches it firmly. Only part of the rows carry a size: once, few, many, or a class if the clone is expanded.

D gene	clone size	J gene	V gene	CDR3 DNA	CDR3 protein
TRBD1	-	TRBJ2-3	TRBV12-3/TRBV12-4	TGTGCCAGCATGAACCGGGACAGTGGCACAGATACGCAGTATTTT	CASMNRDSGTDTQYF
TRBD2	-	TRBJ2-5	TRBV7-9	TGTGCCAGCAGCAGGAAAGGGGCGGGACTAGCGGGGCTTGAGACCCAGTACTTC	CASSRKGAGLAGLETQYF
TRBD2	many	TRBJ2-1	TRBV7-3	TGTGCCAGCAGCTTAGCTAGCGGGGGGGTTTACAATGAGCAGTTCTTC	CASSLASGGVYNEQFF
TRBD1	-	TRBJ2-1	TRBV7-9	TGTGCCAGCAGCTATACCGACAGGGGTACCTACAATGAGCAGTTCTTC	CASSYTDRGTYNEQFF
TRBD2	once	TRBJ2-1	TRBV20-1	TGCAGTGCTAAACCCCGCGAAGCGGGGGGCCGGAGTGAGCAGTTCTTC	CSAKPREAGGRSEQFF
-	once	TRBJ2-4	TRBV25-1	TGTGCCAGCAGTGACGATAGGAAAGCCAAAAACATTCAGTACTTC	CASSDDRKAKNIQYF
TRBD2	-	TRBJ2-2	TRBV9	TGTGCCAGCAGCACCTATAGCGGGGGCCCTAGGACCGGGGAGCTGTTTTTT	CASSTYSGGPRTGELFF
TRBD1	many	TRBJ2-2	TRBV6-2/TRBV6-3	TGTGCCAGCAGTTACCCTTCGGACAGGGGATTTTACACCGGGGAGCTGTTTTTT	CASSYPSDRGFYTGELFF
TRBD1	-	TRBJ1-2	TRBV12-3/TRBV12-4	TGTGCCAGCCTGACAGGGGGGGGACAGAGGAATACTAACTATGGCTACACCTTC	CASLTGGGQRNTNYGYTF
-	few	TRBJ1-5	TRBV15	TGTGCCACCAGCAAAGGGACATTTAGCAATCAGCCCCAGCATTTT	CATSKGTFSNQPQHF
-	few	TRBJ2-5	TRBV6-2/TRBV6-3	TGTGCCACCCTCAGCGACCAAGAGACCCAGTACTTC	CATLSDQETQYF
TRBD1	many	TRBJ2-7	TRBV12-3/TRBV12-4	TGTGCCAGCAGTTGGGGACAGGCCTACGAGCAGTACTTC	CASSWGQAYEQYF
-	few	TRBJ1-2	TRBV7-2	TGTGCCAGCAGCTTACTTTTGACAGTCTACTATGGCTACACCTTC	CASSLLLTVYYGYTF
-	-	TRBJ1-5	TRBV27	TGTGCCAGCAGTTTATACAGGGAACAGCCCCAGCATTTT	CASSLYREQPQHF
TRBD1	-	TRBJ1-2	TRBV19	TGTGCCAGTAATCCGGGACAGGGCTATGGCTACACCTTC	CASNPGQGYGYTF
-	once	TRBJ1-5	TRBV20-1	TGCAGTGCTAGGTGGGGGGCGAGCAATCAGCCCCAGCATTTT	CSARWGASNQPQHF
TRBD2	-	TRBJ2-2	TRBV19	TGTGCCAGTAGTTGGGGGGGCACCGGGGAGCTGTTTTTT	CASSWGGTGELFF
-	-	TRBJ1-1	TRBV28	TGTGCCAGCAGTTTATGGGGGGATAGGGTTACTGAAGCTTTCTTT	CASSLWGDRVTEAFF
TRBD1	many	TRBJ2-6	TRBV7-8	TGTGCCAGCAGCTCCTCCGGGACAGGGGGCATTGGGGCCAACGTCCTGACTTTC	CASSSSGTGGIGANVLTF
-	few	TRBJ1-1	TRBV29-1	TGCAGCGTTGTAAGGGCCGATGAAGCTTTCTTT	CSVVRADEAFF
TRBD1	few	TRBJ2-6	TRBV5-1	TGCGCCAGCAGATCCAGGACAGGGGGCCTCCTCTCTGGGGCCAACGTCCTGACTTTC	CASRSRTGGLLSGANVLTF
TRBD1	few	TRBJ1-2	TRBV4-1	TGCGCCAGCAGTCCCGACGGGACAGGGGCTGTTGGCTACACCTTC	CASSPDGTGAVGYTF
-	-	TRBJ2-1	TRBV6-2/TRBV6-3	TGTGCCAGCAGTTCCTGGGACACGAGCTCCTACAATGAGCAGTTCTTC	CASSSWDTSSYNEQFF
-	-	TRBJ2-1	TRBV4-1	TGCGCCAGCATGGGTGATAACAATGAGCAGTTCTTC	CASMGDNNEQFF
TRBD2	-	TRBJ2-3	TRBV10-3	TGTGCCATCAGTGATAGCGGGGGTACAGATACGCAGTATTTT	CAISDSGGTDTQYF
TRBD1	-	TRBJ2-2	TRBV6-5	TGTGCCAGCAGTTACTGGACAGGGCAAACGAACGATTTCGAAGAGCTGTTTTTT	CASSYWTGQTNDFEELFF
TRBD1	-	TRBJ1-1	TRBV15	TGTGCCACCAGCAGAAGGGGACAGATGAACACTGAAGCTTTCTTT	CATSRRGQMNTEAFF
-	-	TRBJ2-4	TRBV6-1	TGTGCCAGCAGTGTGGACAGCCTCCAGTCCAAAAACATTCAGTACTTC	CASSVDSLQSKNIQYF
-	many	TRBJ2-4	TRBV12-3/TRBV12-4	TGTGCCAGCAGTTTTTATGCGGATTACAAAAACATTCAGTACTTC	CASSFYADYKNIQYF
-	-	TRBJ2-7	TRBV5-6	TGTGCCAGCAGCCCCGAAAGGGGGTTATCCTACGAGCAGTACTTC	CASSPERGLSYEQYF
TRBD1	-	TRBJ1-4	TRBV7-9	TGTGCCAGCAGCTTAGCGGGACAGTCTGAAAAACTGTTTTTT	CASSLAGQSEKLFF
-	few	TRBJ1-6	TRBV4-2	TGTGCCAGCAGCCAAGATAACGCTCAGTCATTAAGCTATAATTCACCCCTCCACTTT	CASSQDNAQSLSYNSPLHF
TRBD2	-	TRBJ2-1	TRBV6-6	TGTGCCAGCAGTTACGGACTAGCGGGGTCCCTCCGAGTTTACAATGAGCAGTTCTTC	CASSYGLAGSLRVYNEQFF
TRBD2	many	TRBJ2-2	TRBV7-2	TGTGCCAGCAGCCATCCCAGACGTATGGATAGCGGGGGGTCTCTTACCGGGGAGCTGTTTTTT	CASSHPRRMDSGGSLTGELFF
-	-	TRBJ1-2	TRBV10-3	TGTGCCATCAGTGACCCAGGGGCTGGCTACACCTTC	CAISDPGAGYTF
-	-	TRBJ2-5	TRBV27	TGTGCCAGCACCGCACTTGATAATTCGGAGACCCAGTACTTC	CASTALDNSETQYF
-	few	TRBJ1-6	TRBV7-9	TGTGCCAGCAGCGTGGACAGCTTCTCACCCCTCCACTTT	CASSVDSFSPLHF
-	-	TRBJ1-2	TRBV7-2	TGTGCCAGCAGCTTAGGGGGTTACAATATTAACTATGGCTACACCTTC	CASSLGGYNINYGYTF
-	-	TRBJ1-1	TRBV27	TGTGCCAGCAGTTTATCGCTTTTGGGGGGCGCGGACACTGAAGCTTTCTTT	CASSLSLLGGADTEAFF
-	few	TRBJ1-5	TRBV4-2	TGTGCCAGCAGCCCAGAAAGGTTGGGTCGTGGCAATCAGCCCCAGCATTTT	CASSPERLGRGNQPQHF
TRBD1	-	TRBJ1-4	TRBV7-9	TGTGCCAGCAGCTTACCCGGGACAGACGCAACTAATGAAAAACTGTTTTTT	CASSLPGTDATNEKLFF
-	-	TRBJ2-7	TRBV6-1	TGTGCCAGCAGTGAATCACGACACTACGAGCAGTACTTC	CASSESRHYEQYF
TRBD2	-	TRBJ2-3	TRBV5-4	TGTGCCAGCAGCTTGGAGCGGGGGGGGGGCACAGATACGCAGTATTTT	CASSLERGGGTDTQYF
-	-	TRBJ2-5	TRBV5-1	TGCGCCAGCAGCCCTATCCTAGCAGGGTTCGAAGAGACCCAGTACTTC	CASSPILAGFEETQYF
-	few	TRBJ1-2	TRBV27	TGTGCCAGCAGGGGCCCCAGATCCTATGGCTACACCTTC	CASRGPRSYGYTF
TRBD1	few	TRBJ1-5	TRBV6-6	TGTGCCAGCAGCGGGACAGGGAAGACCCAGCATTTT	CASSGTGKTQHF
-	-	TRBJ1-4	TRBV7-9	TGTGCCAGCAGCTTAATTCGGGGATCTAATGAAAAACTGTTTTTT	CASSLIRGSNEKLFF
-	-	TRBJ2-1	TRBV12-3/TRBV12-4	TGTGCCAGCAGTTTAGCGCGGGCCTACAATGAGCAGTTCTTC	CASSLARAYNEQFF
-	-	TRBJ2-7	TRBV12-3/TRBV12-4	TGTGCCAGCAGCCTAATCGACAGTAATCTCTACGAGCAGTACTTC	CASSLIDSNLYEQYF
-	-	TRBJ2-1	TRBV19	TGTGCCAGTAAGGACAGCCCGGGGTCCTACAATGAGCAGTTCTTC	CASKDSPGSYNEQFF
-	-	TRBJ1-1	TRBV19	TGTGCCAGTAGTTTACAGTCCGGACCTGAAGCTTTCTTT	CASSLQSGPEAFF
-	-	TRBJ2-1	TRBV7-2	TGTGCCAGCAGCTTAGTGGAGGGGCCGCCCTACAATGAGCAGTTCTTC	CASSLVEGPPYNEQFF
-	-	TRBJ1-3	TRBV4-1	TGCGCCAGCAGCCAAGAGAACCTAGGGGTATCTGGAAACACCATATATTTT	CASSQENLGVSGNTIYF